The 20 T cell receptor beta chains listed next were all sequenced from one sample in a study of blood T cell repertoires in COVID-19. The table came from immunoSEQ multiplex PCR; TCRdb's copy has only in-frame clones and leaves some out. Among around 120,000 clones listed, around 87% were seen once. The sequenced material came from peripheral blood. These TCRs come from a woman in her seventies with acute or convalescent COVID-19.

The gene calls are TRBV11-2 and TRBJ1-5; D uncertain. The CDR3 is 14 amino acids. The germline CDR1 and CDR2 sequences are SGHAT and FQNNGV. Trimming left V 5 bases short and J 4 bases short, with 12 bases between. The CDR3 bases are TGTGCCAGCAGCCCCCTGACCGGGAATCAGCCCCAGCATTTT. Its translation: CASSPLTGNQPQHF. The variable domain in full, completed from reference TRBV11-2 and TRBJ1-5, reads EAGVAQSPRYKIIEKRQSVAFWCNPISGHATLYWYQQILGQGPKLLIQFQNNGVVDDSQLPKDRFSAERLKGVDSTLKIQPAKLEDSAVYLCASSPLTGNQPQHFGDGTRLSIL.

This chain links TRBV6-5 with TRBJ2-3; D unclear. CDR1 MNHEY and CDR2 SVGAGI come from the germline V gene. There are 16 residues in the CDR3. V was cut by 0 bases and J by 0 bases, with 10 bases left in between. The CDR3 is CASSYSIRVSTDTQYF. As DNA, the CDR3 is TGTGCCAGCAGTTACTCGATTCGGGTTAGCACAGATACGCAGTATTTT.

CDR3 protein: CASSRGTGLYGYTF. The DNA of the CDR3 is TGTGCCAGCAGCCGCGGGACAGGGCTCTATGGCTACACCTTC. V gene TRBV3-1 (or the pseudogene TRBV3-2) combines with J gene TRBJ1-2; TRBD1 aligns across 9 bases. CDR1 and CDR2 from the germline V gene are LGHDT and YNNKEL (reference sequence). With V trimmed by 4 bases and J by 4 bases, 4 bases remained unmatched. The CDR3 contains 14 residues.

The chain has TRBV28 and TRBJ1-4; 8 nucleotides agree with TRBD1. V shed 6 bases and J 7 bases; nucleotides not matched to a gene: 13. This CDR3 spans 16 amino acids. Germline V CDR1 and CDR2: MDHEN, SYDVKM. Here the CDR3 DNA reads TGTGCCAGCAGGTTGCAGGGGGCGTTTGAGGGTGAAAAACTGTTTTTT. Its translation: CASRLQGAFEGEKLFF.

The V and J genes are TRBV7-9 and TRBJ1-6; TRBD1 agrees at 9 bases. The length of the CDR3 is 15 residues. J gave up 10 bases and V 1 base, and 5 bases lay outside the gene matches. Germline V lookup: CDR1 SEHNR, CDR2 FQNEAQ (reference sequence). The CDR3 coding sequence is TGTGCCAGCAGCTTAGAGGGGACAGGGAGGTCACCCCTCCACTTT. Its protein is CASSLEGTGRSPLHF.

This clone was seen only once. The chain carries TRBV9 and TRBJ2-3; D not resolved. The CDR3 runs to 12 residues. The germline V gene has CDR1 SGDLS and CDR2 YYNGEE. Trimming took off 4 bases at V and 6 bases at J, with 9 bases between the two ends. CDR3 in DNA: TGTGCCAGCAGCATAGCTGCGGATACGCAGTATTTT. It codes for CASSIAADTQYF.

This chain uses TRBV12-2 with TRBJ2-3; TRBD1, as called in the table, went unchecked against the DNA. TRBV12-2 is designated a pseudogene. CDR3 length equals 16 residues. CDR3: CASRLDRQGDRDTQYF. The CDR3 nucleotides read TGTGCAAGTCGCTTAGACCGACAGGGGGACAGGGATACGCAGTATTTT.

The CDR3 loop reads CASGLATTGLLDTQYF. CDR3 coding DNA: TGTGCTAGTGGTTTGGCCACGACAGGGTTACTAGATACGCAGTATTTT. V usage is TRBV12-5 and J usage is TRBJ2-3; TRBD1 agrees at 7 bases. The CDR3 has 16 residues. The ends lost 1 base at V and 5 bases at J; junction bases unmatched: 9. Germline CDR1 is LGHNT and CDR2 is FRNRAP. Full variable domain (remainder filled in from reference TRBV12-5 and TRBJ2-3): DARVTQTPRHKVTEMGQEVTMRCQPILGHNTVFWYRQTMMQGLELLAYFRNRAPLDDSGMPKDRFSAEMPDATLATLKIQPSEPRDSAVYFCASGLATTGLLDTQYFGPGTRLTVL.

The chain employs TRBV5-1 and TRBJ2-1, with 14 positions matching TRBD2. V dropped 4 bases and J dropped 7; count of bases not matched to a gene: 7. Germline loops: CDR1 SGHRS, CDR2 YFSETQ. The CDR3 spans 16 residues. CDR3: CASSPRLAGGRNEQFF. CDR3 nucleotide sequence: TGCGCCAGCAGCCCTAGACTAGCGGGGGGGCGGAATGAGCAGTTCTTC.

V gene TRBV5-1 combines with J gene TRBJ2-5; TRBD1 aligns across 12 bases. This CDR3 region has 17 residues. After removal of 6 bases from V and 5 bases from J, the junction contained 14 bases not matched to a gene. Per the germline V gene, CDR1 is SGHRS and CDR2 is YFSETQ. The CDR3: CASTINRDRGRLETQYF. The CDR3, as DNA: TGCGCCAGCACCATTAACCGGGACAGGGGGCGGTTGGAGACCCAGTACTTC.

In its sample, this clone was seen once. The rearrangement joins TRBV2 to TRBJ1-5, with D unclear. Germline CDR1 reads SNHLY; CDR2 reads FYNNEI. CDR3 length: 14 amino acids. Trimming removed 5 bases at V and 6 bases at J, with 14 bases between. In DNA, the CDR3 is TGTGCCAGCAGTCCCGATTTGGCGGCTCAGCCCCAGCATTTT. This encodes CASSPDLAAQPQHF.

V usage is TRBV5-1 and J usage is TRBJ1-2, with a weak D call TRBD1 (5 bases). This CDR3 is 15 amino acids long. Trimming pared 0 bases from V and 1 base from J, leaving 10 bases between. The germline gives CDR1 SGHRS, CDR2 YFSETQ. CDR3 bases: TGCGCCAGCAGCTTGGCGGGGGATTTTAACTATGGCTACACCTTC. It yields the protein CASSLAGDFNYGYTF.

The V call is TRBV5-4, the J call TRBJ2-5, with unresolved D. The germline V gene has CDR1 SGHNT and CDR2 YYREEE (reference sequence). Trimming removed 2 bases from V and 3 bases from J, with 11 bases in between. This CDR3 contains 14 residues. The CDR3 bases are TGTGCCAGCAGCTTCCAAAACAGTAAAGAGACCCAGTACTTC. It is translated as CASSFQNSKETQYF.

The chain has TRBV3-1 (or the pseudogene TRBV3-2) and TRBJ2-5; TRBD1 might be the D (6 bases). In germline, CDR1 is LGHDT, CDR2 YNNKEL (reference sequence). The CDR3 covers 16 residues. With 1 base removed from V and 5 bases from J, the gap between germline ends came to 17 bases. The CDR3 sequence: CASSQGAGERGETQYF. The CDR3 region has the DNA TGTGCCAGCAGCCAAGGCGCAGGGGAAAGGGGGGAGACCCAGTACTTC.

The chain has TRBV19 and TRBJ1-5, with a tentative D call TRBD1 (5 bases). This CDR3 is 15 amino acids long. With 7 bases removed from V and 7 bases from J, the gap between germline ends came to 20 bases. CDR1 LNHDA and CDR2 SQIVND come from the germline V gene (reference sequence). The DNA of the CDR3 is TGTGCCAGTACCTCTTCAGGGCCTCCGTGGCAGCCCCAGCATTTT. This encodes CASTSSGPPWQPQHF.

In its sample, this clone was seen a few times. This sequence joins TRBV6-5 and TRBJ1-1; D perhaps matches TRBD1 (6 bases). This CDR3 spans 13 amino acids. V gave up 9 bases and J gave up 0 bases, with 11 bases separating them. Germline assignment: CDR1 MNHEY and CDR2 SVGAGI. The CDR3 spells CASFRGMNTEAFF. The CDR3 DNA follows: TGTGCCAGTTTTAGGGGGATGAACACTGAAGCTTTCTTT.

The gene calls are TRBV11-2 and TRBJ1-2, with TRBD1 matching over 9 bases. J was trimmed by 0 bases and V by 5 bases; bases with no gene match: 4. The germline V gene has CDR1 SGHAT and CDR2 FQNNGV. This CDR3 is 15 amino acids long. This CDR3 reads CASSIGTGPNYGYTF. In DNA, the CDR3 is TGTGCCAGCAGCATCGGGACAGGGCCTAACTATGGCTACACCTTC.

The rearrangement joins TRBV28 to TRBJ1-6; weak D call: TRBD1 (6 bases). The CDR3 contains 13 residues. V shed 5 bases and J shed 9 bases, with 11 bases lying between them. Germline V gene lookup returns CDR1 MDHEN and CDR2 SYDVKM. CDR3 DNA sequence: TGTGCCAGCAGTAAAACAGGGTTTTCACCCCTCCACTTT. Amino acid sequence: CASSKTGFSPLHF.

The rearrangement links TRBV30 to TRBJ1-5; TRBD1 is a possible D gene (6 bases). The CDR3 runs 15 residues. Germline V gene sequence: CDR1 GTSNPN, CDR2 SVGIG (reference sequence). The ends were cut back, 4 bases at V and 4 bases at J, with 17 bases in the middle. DNA of the CDR3: TGTGCCTGGACCGCTGGGGGCGGGTGGAATCAGCCCCAGCATTTT. This translates into CAWTAGGGWNQPQHF.

In its sample, this clone was seen once. This chain joins TRBV5-7 and TRBJ2-7; possibly TRBD1 for D (6 bases). TRBV5-7 is noted as an ORF with a role that remains uncertain. Trimming removed 0 bases from V and 2 bases from J, with 18 bases in between. The CDR3 covers 17 residues. The CDR3 loop is CASSLESGQTTTYEQYF. CDR3 sequence (DNA): TGTGCCAGCAGCTTGGAGTCCGGACAGACTACCACCTACGAGCAGTACTTC.